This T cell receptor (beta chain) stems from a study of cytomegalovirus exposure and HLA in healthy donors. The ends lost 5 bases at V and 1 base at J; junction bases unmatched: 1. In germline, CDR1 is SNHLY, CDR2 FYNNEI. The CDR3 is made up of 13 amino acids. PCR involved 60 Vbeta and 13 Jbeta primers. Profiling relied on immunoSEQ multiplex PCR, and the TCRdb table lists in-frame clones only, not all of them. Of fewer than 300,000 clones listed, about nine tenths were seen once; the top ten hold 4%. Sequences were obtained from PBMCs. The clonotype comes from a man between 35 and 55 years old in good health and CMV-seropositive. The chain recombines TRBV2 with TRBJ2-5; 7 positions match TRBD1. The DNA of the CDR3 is TGTGCCAGCAGTCGGGACAGCCAAGAGACCCAGTACTTC. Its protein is CASSRDSQETQYF.